This T cell receptor (beta chain) originates from a study of T cell repertoires in cytomegalovirus infection. TCRdb reanalysed the reads using MiXCR and keeps one entry per CDR3 protein. The table includes about half a million distinct CDR3 sequences, about 33% detected once. This clonotype was observed a few times. Its antigen is as yet unknown. The sequence was obtained from a human donor in good health (CMV status not recorded). Some clones in this sample may be carry-over from other donors' samples. This specimen consisted of cultured PBMCs, obtained from culture after CMV antigen stimulation.

In DNA, the CDR3 is TGTGCCAGCAGCTTAACCTGGGGGGAACTAGATACGCAGTATTTT. It translates to CASSLTWGELDTQYF. The genes are TRBV7-3 and TRBJ2-3, with D possibly being TRBD2 (6 bases). This CDR3 region has 15 residues. Per germline, CDR1 SGHTA and CDR2 FQGTGA. The V gene lost 0 bases and the J gene lost 5 bases, with 12 bases spanning the gap.